These 28 T cell receptor beta chains share one sample of origin, sequenced in a study of OX40 agonist ivuxolimab in advanced cancers. Library generation was performed with the immunoSEQ multiplex PCR assay. TCRdb's version of the immuneACCESS table is confined to in-frame rearrangements and falls short of the full clone set. An unresolved V gene accounts for under half of the shortfall where checked; the remainder is of unknown origin. The sample has around 63,000 clones on record, around nine tenths of them singletons. Clones ranked in the top ten supply approximately 1.1% of the sample. The input for sequencing was CD4+ or CD8+ T cells sorted from blood, taken in a trial of the OX40 agonist ivuxolimab. The receptors here all came from an adult with an advanced solid tumor such as melanoma, head and neck, liver or kidney cancer.

The V call is TRBV6-1, the J call TRBJ2-1; TRBD1 or TRBD2 may be the D gene (5 bases each). From germline, CDR1 is MNHNS and CDR2 SASEGT. CDR3 length: 16 amino acids. Trimming took off 4 bases at V and 0 bases at J, with 13 bases between the two ends. CDR3 loop: CASSGDPQSSYNEQFF. CDR3 DNA: TGTGCCAGCAGTGGGGACCCCCAGAGCTCCTACAATGAGCAGTTCTTC.

The chain combines TRBV19 with TRBJ1-1; 7 bases are shared with TRBD1. Germline V gene lookup returns CDR1 LNHDA and CDR2 SQIVND (reference sequence). The trim removed 2 bases at V and 1 base at J, leaving 4 bases unmatched. The CDR3 sequence is 15 residues long. Here the CDR3 DNA reads TGTGCCAGTAGTATACGCGGGACAGCGAACACTGAAGCTTTCTTT. Translated: CASSIRGTANTEAFF.

V gene TRBV30 combines with J gene TRBJ1-6; possibly TRBD1 for D (5 bases). CDR3 length: 15 amino acids. The ends were cut back, 0 bases at V and 11 bases at J, with 17 bases in the middle. The germline V gene has CDR1 GTSNPN and CDR2 SVGIG (reference sequence). The CDR3 here is CAWSVLGRNYPPLHF. In DNA, the CDR3 is TGTGCCTGGAGTGTATTGGGACGTAATTATCCACCCCTCCACTTT. The whole variable domain, filled in from reference TRBV30 and TRBJ1-6, reads SQTIHQWPATLVQPVGSPLSLECTVEGTSNPNLYWYRQAAGRGLQLLFYSVGIGQISSEVPQNLSASRPQDRQFILSSKKLLLSDSGFYLCAWSVLGRNYPPLHFGNGTRLTVT.

This chain connects TRBV6-6 to TRBJ1-1; tentatively, D is TRBD1 (5 bases). V was pared by 0 bases and J by 4 bases, with 9 bases between. Germline CDR1 is MNHNY and CDR2 is SVGAGI (reference sequence). This CDR3 is 14 amino acids long. CDR3 sequence: CASSYSNRGTEAFF. The CDR3 DNA follows: TGTGCCAGCAGTTACTCGAATAGGGGCACTGAAGCTTTCTTT.

This clone appeared a single time. The CDR3 DNA is TGTGCCAGCAGCTTGGCAGGGGGGGAGACCCAGTACTTC. Translating gives CASSLAGGETQYF. This sequence joins TRBV5-4 and TRBJ2-5; D may be TRBD1 (7 bases). Trimming took 0 bases from V and 5 from J, leaving 8 bases between them. CDR3 length: 13 residues. CDR1 and CDR2 from the germline V gene are SGHNT and YYREEE (reference sequence).

The gene calls are TRBV19 and TRBJ1-3, with no clear D. Germline V gene lookup returns CDR1 LNHDA and CDR2 SQIVND (reference sequence). The CDR3 has 14 amino acids. V was shortened by 2 bases and J by 2 bases, with 7 bases between the two germline ends. The CDR3 loop reads CASSITRTGNTIYF. In DNA form, the CDR3 reads TGTGCCAGTAGTATAACCAGAACTGGAAACACCATATATTTT.

The chain is built from TRBV11-2 and TRBJ2-7; the D is unclear. CDR1 and CDR2 (germline): SGHAT, FQNNGV. V lost 5 bases, J lost 4 bases, and 9 bases lay in between. The CDR3 extends over 12 amino acids. The CDR3 nucleotides read TGTGCCAGCAGCCCCTTTACGTACGAGCAGTACTTC. This codes for CASSPFTYEQYF.

This clone has just one count. The rearrangement links TRBV7-9 to TRBJ2-1; 7 bases are shared with TRBD2. The CDR3 contains 13 residues. CDR1 SEHNR and CDR2 FQNEAQ come from the germline V gene (reference sequence). V was pared by 0 bases and J by 15 bases, with 8 bases of the junction left unmatched. CDR3 DNA: TGTGCCAGCAGCTTAGCGGCGGGGGTCCGGCGGTTCTTC. Its protein product is CASSLAAGVRRFF.

The chain couples TRBV9 to TRBJ2-5, with TRBD1 identical over 8 bases. V was pared by 0 bases and J by 4 bases, with 2 bases of the junction left unmatched. The CDR3 length is 14 residues. CDR1 and CDR2 from the germline V gene are SGDLS and YYNGEE. The CDR3 sequence is CASSVGQGSETQYF. The CDR3 DNA reads TGTGCCAGCAGCGTAGGACAGGGGTCAGAGACCCAGTACTTC.

The chain recombines TRBV9 with TRBJ2-2; D uncertain. The ends were cut back, 4 bases at V and 8 bases at J, with 9 bases in the middle. Germline CDR1 is SGDLS and CDR2 is YYNGEE. The CDR3 totals 12 residues. The DNA of the CDR3 is TGTGCCAGCAGCCCTGAAGGGGGGGAGCTGTTTTTT. As protein: CASSPEGGELFF.

A single count supports this clone. The gene calls are TRBV7-9 and TRBJ1-1; D is undetermined. The CDR3 is 15 residues long. V was pared by 6 bases and J by 1 base, with 15 bases between. Germline CDR1 SEHNR, CDR2 FQNEAQ (reference sequence). Written as DNA, the CDR3 is TGTGCCAGCAGACTCCCGGGCCCCGGGAACACTGAAGCTTTCTTT. Translating it yields CASRLPGPGNTEAFF.

This chain joins TRBV5-4 and TRBJ2-5; no clear D gene. This CDR3 comprises 12 residues. The V and J ends lost 3 bases and 1 base respectively, with 4 bases between them. Germline values: CDR1 SGHNT, CDR2 YYREEE (reference sequence). The CDR3 DNA is TGTGCCAGCAGCTGGGCCCAAGAGACCCAGTACTTC. Translation: CASSWAQETQYF.

The chain is built from TRBV12-2 and TRBJ1-2. TRBV12-2 is flagged as a pseudogene. The CDR3 runs 15 residues. CDR3 sequence reads: CASRGPGGWRGGYTF. CDR3 coding DNA: TGTGCAAGTCGCGGACCTGGGGGTTGGAGGGGTGGCTACACCTTC.

This chain connects TRBV18 to TRBJ1-1; a weak D match, TRBD1 (5 bases). From germline, CDR1 is KGHSH and CDR2 LQKENI. Trimming removed 1 base at V and 5 bases at J, with 14 bases between. This CDR3 has 15 amino acids. The CDR3 DNA follows: TGTGCCAGCTCACCACACAGGAGGCCTGGGACTGAAGCTTTCTTT. It translates to CASSPHRRPGTEAFF.

The chain employs TRBV9 and TRBJ1-5, with D tentatively TRBD1 (5 bases). V was shortened by 0 bases and J by 1 base, with 14 bases between the two germline ends. The germline CDR1 and CDR2 sequences are SGDLS and YYNGEE. This CDR3 comprises 17 residues. Here the CDR3 reads CASSVVLGAVSNQPQHF. Here the CDR3 DNA reads TGTGCCAGCAGCGTAGTTCTTGGGGCAGTCAGCAATCAGCCCCAGCATTTT.

The V call is TRBV6-4, the J call TRBJ2-1, with 12 bases lining up with TRBD2. V shed 4 bases and J 8 bases; nucleotides not matched to a gene: 6. Germline CDR1 and CDR2: MRHNA and SNTAGT. CDR3 length: 15 amino acids. Here the CDR3 reads CASSGPSGGVYEQFF. CDR3 bases: TGTGCCAGCAGTGGACCTAGCGGGGGGGTATATGAGCAGTTCTTC.

The chain joins TRBV6-1 to TRBJ1-2; a possible D gene is TRBD1 (6 bases). Germline assignment: CDR1 MNHNS and CDR2 SASEGT. CDR3 size: 13 residues. Trimming left V 4 bases short and J 6 bases short, with 12 bases between. DNA for the CDR3: TGTGCCAGCAGTGCACAGGGAGATAATGGCTACACCTTC. Translating it yields CASSAQGDNGYTF.

This clone was detected once. The V call is TRBV19, the J call TRBJ2-2; a weak D match, TRBD1 (6 bases). The CDR3 length is 14 residues. Germline V gene data show CDR1 as LNHDA and CDR2 as SQIVND (reference sequence). Trimming shortened V by 4 bases and J by 2 bases, and 8 bases separated the two germline ends. The CDR3: CASSTDRNTGELFF. CDR3 nucleotides: TGTGCCAGTAGTACGGACAGAAACACCGGGGAGCTGTTTTTT. The full variable domain, in which reference TRBV19 and TRBJ2-2 provide the parts outside the CDR3, is DGGITQSPKYLFRKEGQNVTLSCEQNLNHDAMYWYRQDPGQGLRLIYYSQIVNDFQKGDIAEGYSVSREKKESFPLTVTSAQKNPTAFYLCASSTDRNTGELFFGEGSRLTVL.

This sequence joins TRBV5-4 and TRBJ2-3; 11 nucleotides match TRBD1. V lost 0 bases, J lost 3 bases, and 3 bases stayed unmatched. The CDR3 loop spans 16 amino acids. Germline CDR1 and CDR2: SGHNT and YYREEE (reference sequence). CDR3 loop: CASSLAGTGGTDTQYF. CDR3 sequence (DNA): TGTGCCAGCAGCTTGGCCGGGACAGGGGGAACAGATACGCAGTATTTT.

The chain joins TRBV7-9 to TRBJ2-7; 9 nucleotides match TRBD1. CDR3 size: 14 residues. Germline V gene lookup returns CDR1 SEHNR and CDR2 FQNEAQ (reference sequence). The V gene end was trimmed by 5 bases and the J gene end by 0 bases; junction bases not matched to a gene: 2. Here the CDR3 DNA reads TGTGCCAGCAGCATGACAGGGGGCTCCTACGAGCAGTACTTC. Protein: CASSMTGGSYEQYF. Complete variable domain (other parts from reference TRBV7-9 and TRBJ2-7): DTGVSQNPRHKITKRGQNVTFRCDPISEHNRLYWYRQTLGQGPEFLTYFQNEAQLEKSRLLSDRFSAERPKGSFSTLEIQRTEQGDSAMYLCASSMTGGSYEQYFGPGTRLTVT.

The chain recombines TRBV19 with TRBJ1-4, with D maybe TRBD1 (5 bases). V was trimmed by 7 bases and J by 9 bases, leaving 15 bases between them. This CDR3 comprises 13 residues. Germline V gene lookup returns CDR1 LNHDA and CDR2 SQIVND (reference sequence). This chain's CDR3 is CASMTEIMKKLFF. The CDR3 coding sequence is TGTGCCAGTATGACAGAAATTATGAAAAAACTGTTTTTT.

The chain carries TRBV11-2 and TRBJ2-7; D is possibly TRBD1 (5 bases). This CDR3 spans 11 amino acids. Germline V gene data show CDR1 as SGHAT and CDR2 as FQNNGV. V lost 6 bases and J 9 bases, leaving 12 bases between the germline ends. This CDR3 reads CASRDLGPQYF. The CDR3 region has the DNA TGTGCCAGCAGGGATTTGGGGCCGCAGTACTTC.

This sequence joins TRBV5-8 and TRBJ1-3; D is ambiguous. Trimming left V 0 bases short and J 2 bases short, with 6 bases between. This CDR3 is built from 14 residues. Germline assignment: CDR1 SGHTS and CDR2 YDEGEE. Here the CDR3 reads CASSLVTPGNTIYF. CDR3 nucleotides: TGTGCCAGCAGCTTGGTGACACCTGGAAACACCATATATTTT.

The chain recombines TRBV6-5 with TRBJ1-4, with unresolved D. Germline CDR1 MNHEY, CDR2 SVGAGI. The CDR3 extends over 13 amino acids. The CDR3 sequence is CASRGRRNEKLFF. Written as DNA, the CDR3 is TGTGCATCGCGAGGCAGGCGTAATGAAAAACTGTTTTTT.

This rearrangement joins TRBV5-4 to TRBJ2-3, with 10 bases matching TRBD2. Trimming took 4 bases from V and 2 from J; bases not matched to a gene: 7. Germline CDR1 is SGHNT and CDR2 is YYREEE (reference sequence). CDR3 size: 16 residues. CDR3 region: CASSTRTSGDTDTQYF. The CDR3 DNA reads as TGTGCCAGCAGCACACGGACTAGCGGTGACACAGATACGCAGTATTTT.

The chain has TRBV27 and TRBJ1-1, with a possible D match to TRBD1 (6 bases). V lost 5 bases, J lost 5 bases, and 12 bases lay in between. Per the germline V gene, CDR1 is MNHEY and CDR2 is SMNVEV (reference sequence). This CDR3 comprises 13 residues. The CDR3 DNA sequence: TGTGCCAGCAGTCCCAACAGGGAGACTGAAGCTTTCTTT. Its protein product is CASSPNRETEAFF.

The chain combines TRBV6-6 with TRBJ2-1, with TRBD2 identical over 8 bases. The CDR3 is 14 residues long. Germline CDR1 and CDR2: MNHNY and SVGAGI (reference sequence). The trim removed 6 bases at V and 8 bases at J, leaving 9 bases unmatched. The CDR3 DNA follows: TGTGCCAGCAGGAGCGGGGGAGGGTTGGATGAGCAGTTCTTC. Translating gives CASRSGGGLDEQFF.

This clone came up a few times. The V call is TRBV2, the J call TRBJ2-3; no clear D. Trimming took 4 bases from V and 2 from J, leaving 7 bases between them. Germline lookup yields CDR1 SNHLY and CDR2 FYNNEI. There are 13 residues in the CDR3. CDR3 sequence reads: CASSGQVTDTQYF. DNA of the CDR3: TGTGCCAGCAGTGGACAAGTCACAGATACGCAGTATTTT.